A selection of T cell receptor beta chains follows, all from one sample in a study of shared clonotypes between healthy human individuals. Repertoires were generated with immunoSEQ multiplex PCR, while TCRdb's copy carries only in-frame clones and drops some. Among about 2 million clones, approximately 94% were seen once, and the ten largest hold 0.9% to 1.3%. The sequencing sample was made of naive CD8+ T cells sorted from blood. The receptors were gathered from a man younger than 30 in good health. Both conserved end residues are part of each CDR3. D genes are given only for firm matches. Not all rows give a size; the values are once, few, many and, for expanded clones, a class.

clone_size	j_call	v_call	d_call	cdr3_nt	cdr3_aa
.	TRBJ1-6	TRBV7-2	.	TGTGCCAGCAGCTTTAGACAGGACTCCTATAATTCACCCCTCCACTTT	CASSFRQDSYNSPLHF
.	TRBJ1-2	TRBV12-5	.	TGTGCTAGTGGTTTGTTAGGGAGCTACACCTTC	CASGLLGSYTF
.	TRBJ2-7	TRBV4-2	TRBD2	TGTGCCAGCAGCCAAGAGGGGGGGAGCTCCTACGAGCAGTACTTC	CASSQEGGSSYEQYF
.	TRBJ2-7	TRBV7-6	TRBD1	TGTGCCAGCAGCCGACAGGGATCCGAGCAGTACTTC	CASSRQGSEQYF
.	TRBJ2-7	TRBV5-1	.	TGCGCCAGCAGCCTGGTGTCGGGCTACGAGCAGTACTTC	CASSLVSGYEQYF
.	TRBJ1-4	TRBV25-1	TRBD1	TGTGCCAGCAGTGCTGGACAGGGGGCCTTTAATGAAAAACTGTTTTTT	CASSAGQGAFNEKLFF
.	TRBJ2-1	TRBV5-4	.	TGTGCCAGCAGCCATGTAGCAAACAATGAGCAGTTCTTC	CASSHVANNEQFF
.	TRBJ2-2	TRBV6-1	.	TGTGCCAGCAGTGACGCCCACGAGGGGTCCACCGGGGAGCTGTTTTTT	CASSDAHEGSTGELFF
.	TRBJ2-2	TRBV10-2	.	TGCGCCAGCAGTGGGGACGGGACACACACCGGGGAGCTGTTTTTT	CASSGDGTHTGELFF
.	TRBJ2-5	TRBV19	TRBD2	TGTGCCAGTAGTATATTAGCGGGAGACTTTGAGACCCAGTACTTC	CASSILAGDFETQYF
.	TRBJ2-5	TRBV27	TRBD2	TGTGCCAGCAGTAGGGGGACTAGCGGGCTGGCGGAGACCCAGTACTTC	CASSRGTSGLAETQYF
once	TRBJ2-1	TRBV5-6	.	TGTGCCAGCAGCTTGGCGTCCTACAATGAGCAGTTCTTC	CASSLASYNEQFF
once	TRBJ2-3	TRBV27	.	TGTGCCAGCAGTTTAATCCCCGCCAGGGTGGTACTCGATACGCAGTATTTT	CASSLIPARVVLDTQYF
.	TRBJ1-2	TRBV19	.	TGTGCCAGTAGTGAAACAGGCTTCCTTAAATATGGCTACACCTTC	CASSETGFLKYGYTF
.	TRBJ2-3	TRBV6-1	.	TGTGCCAGCAGTGGAACGGGGGTAGATACGCAGTATTTT	CASSGTGVDTQYF
.	TRBJ2-1	TRBV2	TRBD2	TGTGCCAGCAGTCCGCCGGGACTAGCGGGGGATAATGAGCAGTTCTTC	CASSPPGLAGDNEQFF
.	TRBJ2-1	TRBV6-5	TRBD1	TGTGCCAGCGGAGACAGGGGTGAGAGGGGGCAGTTCTTC	CASGDRGERGQFF
.	TRBJ2-7	TRBV11-2	.	TGTGCCAGCAGCTTCGAACCCTCCTACGAGCAGTACTTC	CASSFEPSYEQYF
.	TRBJ2-7	TRBV27	TRBD1	TGTGCCAGCAGCCCGGACAGGACGGACCACGAGCAGTACTTC	CASSPDRTDHEQYF
.	TRBJ1-1	TRBV7-3	TRBD1	TGTGCCAGCAGCTCGACAGGGGCAGGGACTGAAGCTTTCTTT	CASSSTGAGTEAFF
.	TRBJ2-2	TRBV6-5	TRBD1	TGTGCCAGCAGTCACTATGGACAGGGCGACACCGGGGAGCTGTTTTTT	CASSHYGQGDTGELFF
.	TRBJ2-7	TRBV10-2	.	TGCGCCAGCAGTGATGAAGCGATCAATACCTACGAGCAGTACTTC	CASSDEAINTYEQYF
.	TRBJ2-1	TRBV29-1	TRBD1	TGCAGCGTTTGGACAGGGAACAATGAGCAGTTCTTC	CSVWTGNNEQFF
.	TRBJ1-2	TRBV4-3	.	TGCGCCAGCAGCCAAGACTTGGGGGCGGGGATGAACTATGGCTACACCTTC	CASSQDLGAGMNYGYTF
.	TRBJ2-1	TRBV28	TRBD2	TGTGCCAGCAGTTTAATATTAGGCGGGGGGCCCGACAATGAGCAGTTCTTC	CASSLILGGGPDNEQFF
.	TRBJ2-2	TRBV11-3	TRBD1	TGTGCCAGCAGCTCCAGGACAGGGAAGGGTAGCAACACCGGGGAGCTGTTTTTT	CASSSRTGKGSNTGELFF
.	TRBJ1-3	TRBV7-6	TRBD1	TGTGCCAGCAGCTACGGGACAGGGGCTGGAAACACCATATATTTT	CASSYGTGAGNTIYF
.	TRBJ2-7	TRBV9	.	TGTGCCAGCAGCGTATCATCAGGTCTTGGTTACGAGCAGTACTTC	CASSVSSGLGYEQYF